This T cell receptor beta chain was sequenced during a study of blood T cell repertoires in COVID-19. Looking at the study overall: Acute-phase and convalescent COVID-19 samples originated in the United States, Italy and Spain. The cDNA or gDNA used as material had been derived from T cells, B-cell-depleted T cells, or PBMCs.

This CDR3 contains 15 residues. The V and J ends lost 6 bases and 0 bases, in that order; junction bases with no gene match: 5. Germline assignment: CDR1 MDHEN and CDR2 SYDVKM. Authors' analysis steps: Reference gene primer amplification gave estimated nucleated cell counts. Clones were sequenced by immunoSEQ multiplex PCR, and TCRdb holds only the in-frame ones, with some missing. The V and J calls and the clone size are those of that table, but D and trimming were determined from the DNA. The sample records approximately 300,000 clones, roughly 91% being singletons. The sequenced material came from peripheral blood. The chain links TRBV28 to TRBJ1-3; 7 bases are shared with TRBD1. This sequence was found in a man between 25 and 39 years old with acute or convalescent COVID-19. The CDR3 nucleotides are TGTGCCAGCAGGCCGACAGGGAACTCTGGAAACACCATATATTTT. It encodes CASRPTGNSGNTIYF.